These 4 T cell receptor beta chains originate from one sample sequenced in a study of T cell repertoires in cytomegalovirus infection. TCRdb re-derived calls from the reads in MiXCR, one entry per CDR3 protein. The profile covers about 140,000 distinct CDR3 sequences, with about 6.5% appearing a single time and more than 15% taken by the ten largest. The sequenced material came from PBMCs. The receptors originated from a human donor in good health (CMV status not recorded). Some clones in this sample may be carry-over from other donors' samples.

The table lists this clonotype with many counts. DNA for the CDR3: TGTGCCACCAGCAGAGAGCGATTTCGGGGGGTCGCTGAAAAACTGTTTTTT. The encoded protein is CATSRERFRGVAEKLFF. This chain uses TRBV15 with TRBJ1-4, with D tentatively TRBD1 (5 bases). This CDR3 comprises 17 residues. Trimming removed 0 bases from V and 7 bases from J, with 18 bases in between. Germline values: CDR1 LNHNV, CDR2 YYDKDF (reference sequence).

This clonotype was found many times. The chain carries TRBV7-2 and TRBJ2-3; D is perhaps TRBD1 (7 bases). Germline loops: CDR1 SGHTA, CDR2 FQGNSA. The CDR3 is made up of 16 amino acids. V lost 5 bases and J lost 1, with 16 bases in between. The chain's CDR3 is CASSERQGLGTDTQYF. CDR3 DNA sequence: TGTGCCAGCAGCGAGAGACAGGGACTGGGCACAGATACGCAGTATTTT.

The chain links TRBV5-5 to TRBJ2-6, with TRBD1 matching 8 bases. J gave up 3 bases and V 0 bases, and 5 bases lay outside the gene matches. The V gene's germline CDR1 is SGHKS and CDR2 YYEKEE (reference sequence). The CDR3 covers 17 residues. CDR3 protein: CASSLVAGGFGANVLTF. The CDR3 region has the DNA TGTGCCAGCAGCTTGGTTGCAGGGGGCTTTGGGGCCAACGTCCTGACTTTC.

This clonotype was picked up many times. The V and J genes are TRBV7-2 and TRBJ2-7; either TRBD1 or TRBD2 may fit D (5 bases each). The CDR3 has 13 amino acids. Germline CDR1 reads SGHTA; CDR2 reads FQGNSA. Trimming shortened V by 2 bases and J by 7 bases, and 12 bases separated the two germline ends. The CDR3 DNA follows: TGTGCCAGCAGCTTACAAGGGGCGGGTGAGCAGTACTTC. Its translation is CASSLQGAGEQYF.